These 10 T cell receptor beta chains originate from one sample sequenced in a study of spatial heterogeneity in lung cancer. Study-level findings and limits: In tumors, expanded intratumoral alpha and beta TCR counts tracked mutation counts.

Their antigen targets remain unknown. TCRdb analysed the 5' RACE reads with MiXCR anew, one entry per CDR3 protein. The table shows approximately 7,000 distinct CDR3 sequences, with roughly 14% occurring only once. Time point given: sample taken at primary tumor resection. The specimen comprised lung tumor tissue, sampled at surgery. These receptor sequences come from a male donor with early-stage non-small cell lung cancer.

This clonotype was seen at least ten times. The chain uses TRBV5-6 and TRBJ2-3; D is unresolved. The CDR3 loop spans 14 amino acids. The V gene's germline CDR1 is SGHDT and CDR2 YYEEEE. V lost 5 bases, J lost 5 bases, and 15 bases lay in between. CDR3 coding DNA: TGTGCCAGCAGGCCCCCAGGCGTTGGAGATACGCAGTATTTT. It specifies CASRPPGVGDTQYF.

This clonotype has a count of ten or more. This chain uses TRBV7-6 with TRBJ1-2; 8 nucleotides align to TRBD1. The ends lost 2 bases at V and 8 bases at J; junction bases unmatched: 4. Germline loops: CDR1 SGHVS, CDR2 FNYEAQ. This CDR3 has 13 amino acids. CDR3 sequence: CASSLRTGNGYTF. The CDR3 DNA reads TGTGCCAGCAGCTTACGGACAGGGAACGGCTACACCTTC.

This clonotype is labeled as medium-sized. The CDR3 reads CASSATSLGGELFF. Here the CDR3 DNA reads TGTGCCAGCAGCGCCACTAGCCTGGGCGGGGAGCTGTTTTTT. The chain recombines TRBV11-3 with TRBJ2-2, with a tentative D call TRBD2 (6 bases). The ends were cut back, 5 bases at V and 7 bases at J, with 14 bases in the middle. The germline gives CDR1 SGHNT, CDR2 YENEEA. The CDR3 sequence is 14 residues long.

This clonotype is judged medium-sized (0.01 to 0.1%). The rearrangement joins TRBV7-9 to TRBJ2-3; unclear D gene. CDR1 is SEHNR, CDR2 FQNEAQ, per germline (reference sequence). This CDR3 region has 13 residues. The V end lost 5 bases, the J end lost 0 bases, and 6 bases lay between the germline ends. Here the CDR3 reads CASSERSTDTQYF. In DNA form, the CDR3 reads TGTGCCAGCAGCGAGAGGAGCACAGATACGCAGTATTTT.

This clonotype ranks as medium-sized. The chain carries TRBV20-1 and TRBJ1-5, with D hard to call. Germline V CDR1 and CDR2: DFQATT, SNEGSKA (reference sequence). Between the trimmed V and J ends, which lost 5 bases and 0 bases, there was a span of 14 bases. The CDR3 loop spans 15 amino acids. Here the CDR3 DNA reads TGCAGTGCTGGGCCTATTTTCAGTAGCAATCAGCCCCAGCATTTT. Protein sequence: CSAGPIFSSNQPQHF.

This clonotype was detected a few times. This chain joins TRBV19 and TRBJ2-7; the match to TRBD1 covers 8 bases. The CDR3 is 14 residues long. V lost 3 bases and J lost 1; bases outside the gene matches: 2. Germline V gene lookup returns CDR1 LNHDA and CDR2 SQIVND (reference sequence). Here the CDR3 DNA reads TGTGCCAGTAGTATGCGGACAGGGTCCTACGAGCAGTACTTC. It codes for CASSMRTGSYEQYF.

The chain links TRBV15 to TRBJ2-1, with TRBD1 matching 7 bases. In germline, CDR1 is LNHNV, CDR2 YYDKDF (reference sequence). The CDR3 spans 14 residues. V was pared by 5 bases and J by 5 bases, with 6 bases of the junction left unmatched. The CDR3 nucleotides are TGTGCCACCAGCCGTGACAGGGTAGACAATGAGCAGTTCTTC. It translates to CATSRDRVDNEQFF. The complete variable domain, with remaining parts taken from reference TRBV15 and TRBJ2-1, reads DAMVIQNPRYQVTQFGKPVTLSCSQTLNHNVMYWYQQKSSQAPKLLFHYYDKDFNNEADTPDNFQSRRPNTSFCFLDIRSPGLGDTAMYLCATSRDRVDNEQFFGPGTRLTVL.

This clonotype was recorded at least ten times. Given a much more abundant clone one base away, this may be a read error. The genes are TRBV28 and TRBJ1-2, with D possibly being TRBD1 (6 bases). The CDR3 consists of 13 residues. Germline values: CDR1 MDHEN, CDR2 SYDVKM. The chain's CDR3 is CTSALGTSYGYTF. Here the CDR3 DNA reads TGTACCAGCGCCCTCGGGACATCCTATGGCTACACCTTC.

By proportion, this clonotype is medium-sized. The chain has TRBV7-3 and TRBJ1-1; D ambiguous. Germline values: CDR1 SGHTA, CDR2 FQGTGA. The CDR3 loop spans 14 amino acids. V lost 1 base, J lost 5 bases, and 11 bases lay in between. CDR3 loop: CASSLRGGLTEAFF. DNA of the CDR3: TGTGCCAGCAGCTTAAGGGGAGGGTTAACTGAAGCTTTCTTT.

By frequency in the sample, this clonotype is medium-sized. The chain combines TRBV28 with TRBJ2-5, with 7 bases that match TRBD1. The CDR3 contains 14 residues. The junction had 8 bases not matched to a gene; V was cut back by 5 bases and J by 5 bases. The germline CDR1 and CDR2 sequences are MDHEN and SYDVKM. The CDR3 protein is CASSTDDRVETQYF. As DNA, the CDR3 is TGTGCCAGCAGTACTGATGACAGGGTGGAGACCCAGTACTTC. Based on the CDR3 plus reference TRBV28 and TRBJ2-5, the full variable domain is DVKVTQSSRYLVKRTGEKVFLECVQDMDHENMFWYRQDPGLGLRLIYFSYDVKMKEKGDIPEGYSVSREKKERFSLILESASTNQTSMYLCASSTDDRVETQYFGPGTRLLVL.